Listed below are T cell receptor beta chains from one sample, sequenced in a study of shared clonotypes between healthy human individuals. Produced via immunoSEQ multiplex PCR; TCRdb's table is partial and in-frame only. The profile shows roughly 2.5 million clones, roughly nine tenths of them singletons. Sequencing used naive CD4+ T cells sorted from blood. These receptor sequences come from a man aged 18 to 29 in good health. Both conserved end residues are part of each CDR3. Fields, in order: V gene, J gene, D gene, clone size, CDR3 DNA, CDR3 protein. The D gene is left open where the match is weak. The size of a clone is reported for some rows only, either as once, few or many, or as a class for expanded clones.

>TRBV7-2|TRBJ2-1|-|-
TGTGCCAGCAGCTTAGGAGGGCAGGGCAATGAGCAGTTCTTC
CASSLGGQGNEQFF
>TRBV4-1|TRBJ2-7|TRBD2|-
TGCGCCAGCAGCCAGGAAACCTTCAGACTAGCGGACTACGAGCAGTACTTC
CASSQETFRLADYEQYF
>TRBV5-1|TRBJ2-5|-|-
TGCGCCAGCAGCTTGAAAGCGGGCCTCAATGAGACCCAGTACTTC
CASSLKAGLNETQYF
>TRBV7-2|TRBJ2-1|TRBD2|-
TGTGCCAGCAGCTCGGGACTAGCGGGATTGAATGAGCAGTTCTTC
CASSSGLAGLNEQFF
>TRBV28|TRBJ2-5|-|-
TGTGCCAGCAGTCCTCGACTAGACGGGACCCAGTACTTC
CASSPRLDGTQYF
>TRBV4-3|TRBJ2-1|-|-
TGCGCCAGCAGCCAAGCGGAGGGGAGCTCCTACAATGAGCAGTTCTTC
CASSQAEGSSYNEQFF
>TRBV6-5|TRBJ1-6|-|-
TGTGCCAGCAGTTACTCGAACAGCAATTCACCCCTCCACTTT
CASSYSNSNSPLHF
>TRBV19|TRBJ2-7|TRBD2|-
TGTGCCAGTAGTATTCAACTAGCGGGGGCCTCCTACGAGCAGTACTTC
CASSIQLAGASYEQYF
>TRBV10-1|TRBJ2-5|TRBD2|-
TGCGCCAGCAGTCCCGGACTAGCAAGAGAAGAGACCCAGTACTTC
CASSPGLAREETQYF
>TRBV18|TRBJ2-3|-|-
TGTGCCAGCTCACCTACAGCGACTAGCACAGATACGCAGTATTTT
CASSPTATSTDTQYF
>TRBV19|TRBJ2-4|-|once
TGTGCCAGTTCAGTAACCTGGAAAAACATTCAGTACTTC
CASSVTWKNIQYF
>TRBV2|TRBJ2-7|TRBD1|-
TGTGCCAGCATGCAGGGGGCTTCCTACGAGCAGTACTTC
CASMQGASYEQYF
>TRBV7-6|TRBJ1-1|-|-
TGTGCCAGCAGCGCAGGGGATGGTAACACTGAAGCTTTCTTT
CASSAGDGNTEAFF
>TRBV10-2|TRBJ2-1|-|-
TGCGCCAGCAGTTTTCCGTTAGCGGTCTCCTACAATGAGCAGTTCTTC
CASSFPLAVSYNEQFF
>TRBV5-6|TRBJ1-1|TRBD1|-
TGTGCCAGCAGCTTGTTAGGTACAGGGGTGGGCACTGAAGCTTTCTTT
CASSLLGTGVGTEAFF
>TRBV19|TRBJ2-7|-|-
TGTGCCAGTAGTATTGCGGAGGTTGGCTCCTACGAGCAGTACTTC
CASSIAEVGSYEQYF
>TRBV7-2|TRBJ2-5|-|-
TGTGCCAGCAGCTTAGCCCTGGAGACCCAGTACTTC
CASSLALETQYF
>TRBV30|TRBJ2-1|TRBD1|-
TGTGCCATCCGGACAGGGGGAAGCAATGAGCAGTTCTTC
CAIRTGGSNEQFF
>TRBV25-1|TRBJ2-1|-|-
TGTGCCAGCAGTGATGCCGGGATAGGGGATGGGGAGCAGTTCTTC
CASSDAGIGDGEQFF
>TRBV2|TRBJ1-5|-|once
TGTGCCAGCAGCCGGGACGGGGAATGGGAGCCCCAGCATTTT
CASSRDGEWEPQHF
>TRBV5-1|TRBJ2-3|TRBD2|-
TGCGCCAGCAGCTTGGCCCCCCCCCGGGGGACTAGCGGGAGGGCCCTTACCACAGATACGCAGTATTTT
CASSLAPPRGTSGRALTTDTQYF
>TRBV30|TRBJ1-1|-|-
TGTGCCTGGAGGGAGAAATACCAAAGGTGGGGCAAGGAAGCTTTCTTT
CAWREKYQRWGKEAFF
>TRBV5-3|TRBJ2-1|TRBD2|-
TGTGCCAGAAGCTCCAAAAGGACTAGCGGGAATTACAATGAGCAGTTCTTC
CARSSKRTSGNYNEQFF
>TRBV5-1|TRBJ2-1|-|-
TGCGCCAGCAGCTTAGCCGGTTCCCGAGGAAATGAGCAGTTCTTC
CASSLAGSRGNEQFF
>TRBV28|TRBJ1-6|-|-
TGTGCCAGCAGTTTAACCCGTCCCCAGATCCCCCTCCACTTT
CASSLTRPQIPLHF
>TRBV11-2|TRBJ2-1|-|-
TGTGCCAGCAGCCAAAAGGGGAATGAGCAGTTCTTC
CASSQKGNEQFF
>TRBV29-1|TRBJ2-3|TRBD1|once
TGCAGCGTTGAAGGACAGGGATTTGGTACGCAGTATTTT
CSVEGQGFGTQYF
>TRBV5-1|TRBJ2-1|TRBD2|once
TGCGCCAGCAGCTTGGTAGCGGGGTCCTCCTACAATGAGCAGTTCTTC
CASSLVAGSSYNEQFF
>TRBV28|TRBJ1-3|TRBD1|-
TGTGCCAGCAGTTTAAAACCCGGGACAGGTGGAAACACCATATATTTT
CASSLKPGTGGNTIYF
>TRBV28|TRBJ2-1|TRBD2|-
TGTGCCAGCAGAGGAGTAGCGGGGGGGAAATACAATGAGCAGTTCTTC
CASRGVAGGKYNEQFF
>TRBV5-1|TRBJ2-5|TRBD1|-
TGCGCCAGCAGCTTGGGGGGACAGGGGCAAGAGACCCAGTACTTC
CASSLGGQGQETQYF
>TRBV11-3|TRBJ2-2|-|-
TGTGCCAGCAGCTCTCAGGGTGCGAACACCGGGGAGCTGTTTTTT
CASSSQGANTGELFF
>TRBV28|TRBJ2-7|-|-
TGTGCCAGCAGACGTGGGAAAGCCGTTTTTTCTTCCTACGAGCAGTACTTC
CASRRGKAVFSSYEQYF
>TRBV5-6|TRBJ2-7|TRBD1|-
TGTGCCAGCAGTTTCGACAGGGGGCTTGGATACGAGCAGTACTTC
CASSFDRGLGYEQYF
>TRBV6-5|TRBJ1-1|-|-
TGTGCCACATTAGGAGGGGTGAACACTGAAGCTTTCTTT
CATLGGVNTEAFF
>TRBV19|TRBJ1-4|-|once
TGTGCCAGTAGTATCGCCGGCAGTGGAGAAAAACTGTTTTTT
CASSIAGSGEKLFF
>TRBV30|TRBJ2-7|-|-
TGTGCCTCAGAAGACCTCCTAACCTACGAGCAGTACTTC
CASEDLLTYEQYF
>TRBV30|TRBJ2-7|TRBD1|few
TGTGCCTGGGGACAGGGGGCCTACGAGCAGTACTTC
CAWGQGAYEQYF
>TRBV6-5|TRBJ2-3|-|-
TGTGCCAGCAAGCCGGGGAGCACAGATACGCAGTATTTT
CASKPGSTDTQYF
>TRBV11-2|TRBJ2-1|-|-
TGTGCCAGCAGCTTAGGCGCCTCCTACAATGAGCAGTTCTTC
CASSLGASYNEQFF
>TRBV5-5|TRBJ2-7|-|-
TGTGCCAGCAGCTTGCCCCTATCGGAGAACGTGCCCTACGAGCAGTACTTC
CASSLPLSENVPYEQYF
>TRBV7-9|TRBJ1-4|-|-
TGTGCCAGCAGCTTAGGGGTTGGAAATGAAAAACTGTTTTTT
CASSLGVGNEKLFF
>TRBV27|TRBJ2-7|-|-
TGTGCCAGCAGTTCCGGGGATAGCGTGACCTACGAGCAGTACTTC
CASSSGDSVTYEQYF
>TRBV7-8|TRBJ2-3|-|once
TGTGCCAGCAGCTTACCCTTGGCCTCCACAGATACGCAGTATTTT
CASSLPLASTDTQYF
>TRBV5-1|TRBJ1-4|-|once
TGCGCCAGCAGCTTGGGGGGAACTAGTGAAAAACTGTTTTTT
CASSLGGTSEKLFF
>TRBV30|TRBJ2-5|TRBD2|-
TGTGCCCGACGGACTAGCGGCCAAGAGACCCAGTACTTC
CARRTSGQETQYF
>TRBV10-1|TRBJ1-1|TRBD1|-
TGCGCCAGCAAGGACGCAGGGGGCTTTTGGAGGAACACTGAAGCTTTCTTT
CASKDAGGFWRNTEAFF
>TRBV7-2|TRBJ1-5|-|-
TGTGCCAGCAGCTTAGGGGCAGATTTCAATCAGCCCCAGCATTTT
CASSLGADFNQPQHF
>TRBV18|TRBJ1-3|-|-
TGTGCCAGCTCACCACCAGGCAACTCTGGAAACACCATATATTTT
CASSPPGNSGNTIYF